The 25 T cell receptor beta chains presented below share a single source sample, sequenced in a study of T cells after yellow fever vaccination. TCRdb called the 5' RACE reads again in MiXCR, with one record for every CDR3 protein. The repertoire has 150,000 to 200,000 distinct CDR3 sequences, approximately 10% of them found once; the top ten carry roughly a third. The sample in question was CD8+ T cells sorted from PBMCs, obtained 45 days after the yellow fever booster vaccination. The source is a man aged 18 to 30 who received the YFV17D yellow fever vaccine.

This clonotype has just a few counts. J is TRBJ2-4 and V is TRBV4-3; D unresolved. Per the germline V gene, CDR1 is LGHNA and CDR2 is YSLEER. V was clipped by 0 bases and J by 1 base, with 7 bases between them. The CDR3 is 15 residues long. The CDR3 sequence is CASSQDTPAKNIQYF. CDR3 DNA: TGCGCCAGCAGCCAAGATACCCCGGCCAAAAACATTCAGTACTTC.

This clonotype was observed a handful of times. The chain carries TRBV9 and TRBJ2-1, with D possibly matching TRBD2 (5 bases). The CDR3 consists of 14 residues. The V end was cut by 4 bases, the J end by 4 bases, with 12 bases between. Germline V gene lookup returns CDR1 SGDLS and CDR2 YYNGEE. DNA of the CDR3: TGTGCCAGCAGCCCCGAGGAGGTTTACAATGAGCAGTTCTTC. It is translated as CASSPEEVYNEQFF.

This chain joins TRBV10-3 and TRBJ2-1, with TRBD1 matching 8 bases. The CDR3 length is 12 residues. Trimming took 10 bases from V and 8 from J; bases not matched to a gene: 7. Germline assignment: CDR1 ENHRY and CDR2 SYGVKD. In DNA form, the CDR3 reads TGTGCCACAGGGACAGGTGCGGATGAGCAGTTCTTC. Translation gives CATGTGADEQFF.

There are a few counts of this clonotype. The chain has TRBV12-3 or TRBV12-4 and TRBJ2-1, with D possibly matching TRBD2 (5 bases). The CDR3 has 15 amino acids. Deletions cut 4 bases from V and 5 bases from J, with 15 bases between. CDR3 nucleotide sequence: TGTGCCAGCAGTTCCGGGAAAGGGTGGGACAATGAGCAGTTCTTC. Encoded protein: CASSSGKGWDNEQFF.

The V and J genes are TRBV12-3 or TRBV12-4 and TRBJ1-1; no clear D. CDR3 length: 13 amino acids. V gave up 3 bases and J gave up 7 bases, with 12 bases separating them. The CDR3 DNA reads TGTGCCAGCAGTTTTCCGGCAGTCCATGAAGCTTTCTTT. Its protein is CASSFPAVHEAFF.

This clonotype has ten or more counts. The chain carries TRBV6-5 and TRBJ2-1; TRBD2 is a possible D gene (6 bases). The V end was cut by 3 bases, the J end by 8 bases, with 17 bases between. The CDR3 consists of 15 residues. Germline V lookup: CDR1 MNHEY, CDR2 SVGAGI. CDR3 in DNA: TGTGCCAGCAGTTATGCCGGGGGACTTAGCGATGAGCAGTTCTTC. This encodes CASSYAGGLSDEQFF.

This clonotype was picked up many times. The chain is built from TRBV6-2 or TRBV6-3 and TRBJ2-3, with D hard to call. Germline CDR1 is MNHEY and CDR2 is SVGEGT. This CDR3 is built from 11 residues. V shed 2 bases and J shed 7 bases, with 4 bases lying between them. DNA for the CDR3: TGTGCCAGCAGTTACGCAAATACGCAGTATTTT. It encodes CASSYANTQYF.

This clonotype appeared once. V is TRBV7-2 and J is TRBJ2-5, with a possible D match to TRBD2 (6 bases). Trimming cost V 4 bases and J 5 bases, with 14 bases left between them. Germline CDR1 is SGHTA and CDR2 is FQGNSA. This CDR3 is 14 amino acids long. CDR3 residues: CASSSEGPGETQYF. CDR3 nucleotides: TGTGCCAGCAGCTCGGAGGGACCCGGGGAGACCCAGTACTTC.

The chain uses TRBV24-1 and TRBJ2-7; D is tentatively TRBD1 or TRBD2 (5 bases each). CDR1 KGHDR and CDR2 SFDVKD come from the germline V gene. This CDR3 has 16 residues. V was cut by 4 bases and J by 2 bases, with 17 bases left in between. CDR3 protein: CATSDNGAGTTYEQYF. In DNA form, the CDR3 reads TGTGCCACCAGTGACAACGGCGCAGGGACCACCTACGAGCAGTACTTC.

The chain carries TRBV14 and TRBJ2-3; 10 bases fit TRBD2. The germline gives CDR1 SGHDN, CDR2 FVKESK. The CDR3 extends over 17 amino acids. After removal of 4 bases from V and 4 bases from J, the junction contained 11 bases not matched to a gene. The CDR3 sequence: CASSRRLAGGSADTQYF. The CDR3 bases are TGTGCCAGCAGCCGCCGGTTAGCGGGGGGTTCTGCAGATACGCAGTATTTT. Full variable domain (remainder filled in from reference TRBV14 and TRBJ2-3): EAGVTQFPSHSVIEKGQTVTLRCDPISGHDNLYWYRRVMGKEIKFLLHFVKESKQDESGMPNNRFLAERTGGTYSTLKVQPAELEDSGVYFCASSRRLAGGSADTQYFGPGTRLTVL.

The chain's CDR3 is CASSQAPWIVETQYF. CDR3 bases: TGCGCCAGCAGCCAAGCCCCCTGGATTGTAGAGACCCAGTACTTC. The chain carries TRBV4-1 and TRBJ2-5, with D hard to call. Germline values: CDR1 MGHRA, CDR2 YSYEKL. The CDR3 extends over 15 amino acids. Trimming cost V 1 base and J 4 bases, with 13 bases left between them.

Ten or more counts support this clonotype. The rearrangement links TRBV6-2 or TRBV6-3 to TRBJ2-3; no clear D. Germline CDR1 and CDR2: MNHEY and SVGEGT. V was shortened by 4 bases and J by 8 bases, with 16 bases between the two germline ends. This CDR3 spans 14 amino acids. The CDR3: CASSSTDWQATQYF. The CDR3 nucleotides are TGTGCCAGCAGTTCGACCGACTGGCAGGCTACGCAGTATTTT.

This rearrangement joins TRBV9 to TRBJ2-1, with TRBD2 matching over 9 bases. The CDR3 extends over 15 amino acids. V dropped 7 bases and J dropped 3; count of bases not matched to a gene: 8. The germline V gene encodes CDR1 SGDLS and CDR2 YYNGEE. The CDR3 spells CASGQRGANYNEQFF. The CDR3 coding sequence is TGTGCCAGCGGGCAGCGGGGGGCCAACTACAATGAGCAGTTCTTC.

This clonotype has ten or more counts. This chain links TRBV10-3 with TRBJ2-2; no definite D call. With 2 bases removed from V and 3 bases from J, the gap between germline ends came to 10 bases. Germline V gene sequence: CDR1 ENHRY, CDR2 SYGVKD. The CDR3 extends over 15 amino acids. The CDR3 DNA follows: TGTGCCATCAGTGAGGGGATCGGGTACACCGGGGAGCTGTTTTTT. The encoded protein is CAISEGIGYTGELFF.

There are a few counts of this clonotype. J is TRBJ2-3 and V is TRBV27; D is possibly TRBD2 (5 bases). This CDR3 region has 16 residues. The V end was cut by 1 base, the J end by 1 base, with 12 bases between. Germline CDR1 reads MNHEY; CDR2 reads SMNVEV (reference sequence). The CDR3 is CASSLFAARGTDTQYF. The CDR3 DNA reads as TGTGCCAGCAGTTTATTTGCCGCGAGGGGCACAGATACGCAGTATTTT.

The rearrangement links TRBV4-1 to TRBJ1-5; D is possibly TRBD1 (6 bases). The CDR3 totals 16 residues. V shed 4 bases and J shed 1 base, with 14 bases lying between them. Germline lookup yields CDR1 MGHRA and CDR2 YSYEKL. The CDR3 loop reads CASSPLGGLSNQPQHF. The CDR3 DNA reads as TGCGCCAGCAGCCCCCTGGGGGGGCTAAGCAATCAGCCCCAGCATTTT.

The chain carries TRBV7-7 and TRBJ2-2; D possibly corresponds to TRBD2 (5 bases). Germline V lookup: CDR1 SSHAT, CDR2 FNYEAQ (reference sequence). The CDR3 covers 14 residues. The ends were cut back, 5 bases at V and 8 bases at J, with 15 bases in the middle. The CDR3 region is CASSPGRAGGELFF. The DNA for the CDR3 is TGTGCCAGCAGCCCCGGACGGGCGGGTGGGGAGCTGTTTTTT. Variable domain in full (rest from reference TRBV7-7 and TRBJ2-2): GAGVSQSPRYKVTKRGQDVTLRCDPISSHATLYWYQQALGQGPEFLTYFNYEAQPDKSGLPSDRFSAERPEGSISTLTIQRTEQRDSAMYRCASSPGRAGGELFFGEGSRLTVL.

J is TRBJ2-7 and V is TRBV29-1; D ambiguous. Trimming took 0 bases from V and 0 from J, leaving 6 bases between them. Germline V gene data show CDR1 as SQVTM and CDR2 as ANQGSEA. The CDR3 length is 13 residues. CDR3 in amino acids: CSVEEGNSYEQYV. CDR3 coding DNA: TGCAGCGTTGAAGAGGGCAACTCCTACGAGCAGTACGTC.

This chain links TRBV7-2 with TRBJ2-4; D gene ambiguous. CDR1 and CDR2 (germline): SGHTA, FQGNSA. The CDR3 sequence is 15 residues long. V was clipped by 1 base and J by 6 bases, with 13 bases between them. CDR3 sequence (DNA): TGTGCCAGCAGCTTAGGCCAGAGACTTCTAAACATTCAGTACTTC. Its protein product is CASSLGQRLLNIQYF.

The J gene is TRBJ2-1, the V gene TRBV4-1; D ambiguous. V lost 5 bases to trimming and J lost 12 bases, with 11 bases between them. Germline loops: CDR1 MGHRA, CDR2 YSYEKL. The CDR3 extends over 11 amino acids. The DNA of the CDR3 is TGCGCCAGCAGCTCACGTTACGGGCAGTTCTTC. It specifies CASSSRYGQFF.

In this sample, this clonotype turned up a few times. V is TRBV5-1 and J is TRBJ2-3; D is uncertain. Germline lookup yields CDR1 SGHRS and CDR2 YFSETQ. V was pared by 4 bases and J by 3 bases, with 15 bases between. This CDR3 comprises 15 residues. The CDR3 reads CASSRATERTDTQYF. The DNA of the CDR3 is TGCGCCAGCAGCCGAGCCACAGAGAGAACAGATACGCAGTATTTT.

This clonotype has ten or more counts. V usage is TRBV7-3 and J usage is TRBJ2-1; maybe TRBD2 (7 bases). The CDR3 totals 15 residues. Germline lookup yields CDR1 SGHTA and CDR2 FQGTGA. The ends were cut back, 2 bases at V and 9 bases at J, with 17 bases in the middle. CDR3 sequence (DNA): TGTGCCAGCAGCTTAGAGGGGGGGGCCATTGTTGAGCAGTTCTTC. Residues: CASSLEGGAIVEQFF.

The V and J genes are TRBV7-9 and TRBJ1-6; D not resolved. The V and J ends lost 1 base and 7 bases respectively, with 8 bases between them. CDR1 SEHNR and CDR2 FQNEAQ come from the germline V gene (reference sequence). The CDR3 totals 14 residues. CDR3 sequence: CASSLEDTNSPLHF. The DNA for the CDR3 is TGTGCCAGCAGCTTAGAGGATACCAATTCACCCCTCCACTTT.

For the CDR3, the DNA is TGTGCCATCAGTGGGACAGGGAGAGCCTACGAGCAGTACTTC. Encoded protein: CAISGTGRAYEQYF. The V and J genes are TRBV10-3 and TRBJ2-7; 8 bases fit TRBD1. J lost 2 bases, V lost 4 bases, and 4 bases had no gene match. The CDR3 has 14 amino acids. CDR1 ENHRY and CDR2 SYGVKD come from the germline V gene.

The table lists this clonotype with many counts. The rearrangement uses TRBV7-8 and TRBJ2-3; possible D gene TRBD1, 6 bases. This CDR3 has 14 amino acids. CDR1 and CDR2 from the germline V gene are SGHVS and FQNEAQ. Trimming removed 6 bases at V and 5 bases at J, with 15 bases between. CDR3 nucleotides: TGTGCCAGCAGGCTCTGGGGGCGAGGAGATACGCAGTATTTT. Protein sequence: CASRLWGRGDTQYF.